Given below is one TCR beta chain in context. Its target is unknown. This sample was taken from a study of CD8+ T cells in alopecia areata. Overall study results and limits: The study also sequences resident alphabeta T cells of normal skin in scalp samples. Tofacitinib did not eliminate many expanded lesional clones from scalp or blood. On tofacitinib, scalp clonality and expanded CD8+ clones among top 100 fell significantly.

It was cDNA, reverse transcribed from extracted RNA, that served as the sequencing template. Measured with immunoSEQ multiplex PCR; TCRdb has only the in-frame clones, and not every one. The top ten clones hold about a quarter of a sample with 75,000 to 80,000 clones, approximately 66% of them seen once. As to treatment: oral pan-JAK inhibitor, 5-10 mg twice daily. PBMCs were stained for CD3, CD4 and CD8, and CD4+ and CD8+ T cells were sorted. Trimming pared 5 bases from V and 7 bases from J, leaving 17 bases between. Germline loops: CDR1 PRHDT, CDR2 FYEKMQ (reference sequence). This CDR3 spans 14 amino acids.

The chain carries TRBV13 and TRBJ1-2; D ambiguous. The sequence was obtained from a human donor with alopecia areata. The input for sequencing was CD8+ T cells sorted from blood, taken at week 24, from a patient treated with tofacitinib. The CDR3, as DNA: TGTGCCAGCAGCACCCAGGACCGGGCCCTTGGCTACACCTTC. Amino acid sequence: CASSTQDRALGYTF.